This TCR beta chain was identified in a study of cytomegalovirus exposure and HLA in healthy donors. Points from the study as a whole: Further analysis, carried out later, found HLA-associated TCR beta chains more clonally expanded than equally common other chains.

On this clone itself: Its matching antigen is unknown.

Trimming took 0 bases from V and 0 from J; bases not matched to a gene: 2. Germline loops: CDR1 SGDLS, CDR2 YYNGEE. The CDR3 runs 15 residues. The PCR had 60 Vbeta and 13 Jbeta primers. This table comes from immunoSEQ multiplex PCR, and its TCRdb copy is limited to in-frame clones, with some not included. The sample spans tens of thousands of clones; the ten largest clones claim over 3%. Sequencing was performed on PBMCs. This receptor was obtained from a female donor in good health and CMV-seropositive. The gene calls are TRBV9 and TRBJ2-7, with 8 nucleotides matching TRBD1. The CDR3 region has the DNA TGTGCCAGCAGCGTAGGGACAGGGAGCTCCTACGAGCAGTACTTC. This sequence encodes CASSVGTGSSYEQYF.